This TCR beta chain was documented in a study of blood T cell repertoires in COVID-19. Study background: From the United States, Italy and Spain came samples of acute and convalescent COVID-19.

This CDR3 region has 18 residues. V gave up 2 bases and J gave up 4 bases; unmatched junction bases: 12. CDR1 is SGHDT, CDR2 YYEEEE, per germline. TCRdb's copy holds only in-frame clones and misses some; the assay was immunoSEQ multiplex PCR. In the table there are about 98,000 clones, 70% to 90% of which are singletons. The TCR sequence derives from a man aged 70-80 years with acute or convalescent COVID-19. The chain has TRBV5-6 and TRBJ2-3, with 11 bases identical to TRBD2. Material: peripheral blood. In DNA form, the CDR3 reads TGTGCCAGCAGCTTAGGACAGGGCTCTAGCGGGGGGCCAGATACGCAGTATTTT. The encoded protein is CASSLGQGSSGGPDTQYF.